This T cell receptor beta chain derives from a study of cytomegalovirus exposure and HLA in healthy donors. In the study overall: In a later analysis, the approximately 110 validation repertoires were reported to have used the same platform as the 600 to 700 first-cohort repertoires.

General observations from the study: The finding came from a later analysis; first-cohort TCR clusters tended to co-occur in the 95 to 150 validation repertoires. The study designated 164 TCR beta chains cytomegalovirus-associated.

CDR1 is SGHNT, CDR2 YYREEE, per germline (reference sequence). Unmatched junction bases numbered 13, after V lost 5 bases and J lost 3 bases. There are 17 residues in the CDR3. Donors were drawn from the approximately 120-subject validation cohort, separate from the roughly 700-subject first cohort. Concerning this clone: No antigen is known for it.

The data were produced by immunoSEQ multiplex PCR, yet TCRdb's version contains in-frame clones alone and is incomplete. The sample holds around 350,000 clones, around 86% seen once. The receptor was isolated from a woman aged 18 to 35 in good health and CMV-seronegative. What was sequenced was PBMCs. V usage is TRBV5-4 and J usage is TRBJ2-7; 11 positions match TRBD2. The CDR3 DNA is TGTGCCAGCAGGAGAGGGCTAGCGGGAGGAGGGGGCTACGAGCAGTACTTC. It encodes CASRRGLAGGGGYEQYF.